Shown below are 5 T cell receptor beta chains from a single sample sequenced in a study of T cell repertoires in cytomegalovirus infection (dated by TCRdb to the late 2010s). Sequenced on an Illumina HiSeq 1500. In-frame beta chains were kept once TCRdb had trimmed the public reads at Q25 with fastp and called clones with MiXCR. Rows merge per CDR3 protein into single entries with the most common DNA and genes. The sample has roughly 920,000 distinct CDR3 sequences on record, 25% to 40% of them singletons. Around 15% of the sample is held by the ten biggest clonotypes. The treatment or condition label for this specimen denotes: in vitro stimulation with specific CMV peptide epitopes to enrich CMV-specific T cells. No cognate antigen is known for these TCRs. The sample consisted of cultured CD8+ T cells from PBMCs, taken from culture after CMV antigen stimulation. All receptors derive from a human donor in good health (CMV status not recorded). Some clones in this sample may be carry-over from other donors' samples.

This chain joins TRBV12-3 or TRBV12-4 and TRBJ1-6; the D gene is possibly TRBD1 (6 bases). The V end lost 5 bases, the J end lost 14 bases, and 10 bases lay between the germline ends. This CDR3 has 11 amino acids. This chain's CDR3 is CASSPGDTLHF. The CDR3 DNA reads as TGTGCCAGCAGTCCAGGGGACACCCTCCACTTT.

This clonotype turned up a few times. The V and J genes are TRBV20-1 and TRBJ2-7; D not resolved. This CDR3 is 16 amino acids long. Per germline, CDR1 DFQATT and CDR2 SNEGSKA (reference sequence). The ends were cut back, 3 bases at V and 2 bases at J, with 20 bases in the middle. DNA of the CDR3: TGCAGTGCTAGCGACCCCGGGTCCCTTAAGGCCTACGAGCAGTACTTC. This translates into CSASDPGSLKAYEQYF.

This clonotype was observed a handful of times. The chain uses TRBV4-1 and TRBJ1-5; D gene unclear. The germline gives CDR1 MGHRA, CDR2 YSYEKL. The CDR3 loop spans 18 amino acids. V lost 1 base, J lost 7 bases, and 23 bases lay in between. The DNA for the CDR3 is TGCGCCAGCAGCCAAGCAGGAGGCAAGACGGTCATATGGCAGCCCCAGCATTTT. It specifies CASSQAGGKTVIWQPQHF.

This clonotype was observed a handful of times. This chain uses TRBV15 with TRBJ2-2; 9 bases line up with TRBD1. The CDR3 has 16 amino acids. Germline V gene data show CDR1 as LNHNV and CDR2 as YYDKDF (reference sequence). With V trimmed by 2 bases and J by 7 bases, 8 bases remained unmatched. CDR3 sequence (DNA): TGTGCCACCAGCAGACTTGCCCCGGGACAGGGCGGGGAGCTGTTTTTT. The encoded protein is CATSRLAPGQGGELFF.

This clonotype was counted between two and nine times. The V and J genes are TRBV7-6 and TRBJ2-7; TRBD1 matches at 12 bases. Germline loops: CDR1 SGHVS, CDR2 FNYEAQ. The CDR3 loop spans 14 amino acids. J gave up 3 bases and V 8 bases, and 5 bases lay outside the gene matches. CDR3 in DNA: TGTGCCAGCTTTCGGGACAGGGGGCTCTACGAGCAGTACTTC. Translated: CASFRDRGLYEQYF.